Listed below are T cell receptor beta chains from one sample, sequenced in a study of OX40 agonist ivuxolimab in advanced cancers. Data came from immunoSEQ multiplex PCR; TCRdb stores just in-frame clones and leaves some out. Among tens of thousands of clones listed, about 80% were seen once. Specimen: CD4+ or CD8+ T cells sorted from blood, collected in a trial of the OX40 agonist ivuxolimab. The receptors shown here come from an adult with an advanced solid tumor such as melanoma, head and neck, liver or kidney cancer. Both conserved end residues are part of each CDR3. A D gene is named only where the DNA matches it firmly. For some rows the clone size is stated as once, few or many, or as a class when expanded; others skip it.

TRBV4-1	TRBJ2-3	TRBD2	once	CASSQDLAREGRDTQYF	TGCGCCAGCAGCCAAGATTTGGCGCGGGAGGGCCGAGATACGCAGTATTTT
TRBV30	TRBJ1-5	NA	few	CAWSRQDDQPQHF	TGTGCCTGGTCCCGACAGGACGATCAGCCCCAGCATTTT
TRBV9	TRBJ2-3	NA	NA	CASSVGVADYTDTQYF	TGTGCCAGCAGCGTAGGGGTGGCGGATTACACAGATACGCAGTATTTT
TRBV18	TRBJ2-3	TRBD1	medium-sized	CASSRQGEADTQYF	TGTGCCAGCTCCCGGCAGGGGGAAGCAGATACGCAGTATTTT
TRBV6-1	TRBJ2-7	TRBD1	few	CASTRTGDVYEQYF	TGTGCCAGCACCAGGACAGGGGACGTCTACGAGCAGTACTTC
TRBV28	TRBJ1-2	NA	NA	CASSSAGGLGYTF	TGTGCCAGCAGTTCGGCCGGGGGGCTTGGCTACACCTTC
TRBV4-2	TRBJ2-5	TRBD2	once	CASRASGGDGEETQYF	TGTGCCAGCAGGGCTAGCGGAGGAGATGGAGAAGAGACCCAGTACTTC
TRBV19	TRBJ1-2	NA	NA	CASSKRDYGYTF	TGTGCCAGTAGTAAGAGGGACTATGGCTACACCTTC
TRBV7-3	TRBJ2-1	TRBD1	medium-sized	CASSTGQGAVEQFF	TGTGCCAGCAGCACCGGACAGGGGGCTGTAGAGCAGTTCTTC
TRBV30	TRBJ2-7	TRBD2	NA	CACSSGTTYEQYF	TGTGCCTGCTCTAGCGGGACAACCTACGAGCAGTACTTC
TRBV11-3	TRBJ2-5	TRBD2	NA	CASSLSGGRVGETQYF	TGTGCCAGCAGCTTAAGTGGCGGGAGAGTGGGGGAGACCCAGTACTTC
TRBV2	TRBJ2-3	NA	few	CASSAPFTDTQYF	TGTGCCAGCAGTGCTCCTTTCACAGATACGCAGTATTTT
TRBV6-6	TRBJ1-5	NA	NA	CASNVANQPQHF	TGTGCCAGCAACGTAGCAAATCAGCCCCAGCATTTT
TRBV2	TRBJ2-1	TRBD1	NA	CASLLDRSNGEQFF	TGTGCCAGCCTTCTGGACAGGTCCAATGGTGAGCAGTTCTTC
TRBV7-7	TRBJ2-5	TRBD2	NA	CASSLGSGSQTQYF	TGTGCTAGCAGCTTAGGTAGCGGGAGTCAGACCCAGTACTTC
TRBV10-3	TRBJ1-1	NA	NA	CAITRGRGKSTEAFF	TGTGCCATCACCCGGGGGCGCGGTAAGTCCACTGAAGCTTTCTTT
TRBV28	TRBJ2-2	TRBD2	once	CASSPGGVTGELFF	TGTGCCAGCAGCCCGGGGGGGGTGACCGGGGAGCTGTTTTTT
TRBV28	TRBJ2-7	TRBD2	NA	CASSFSKAGWGNDEQYF	TGTGCCAGCAGTTTTTCAAAAGCGGGATGGGGCAATGACGAGCAGTACTTC
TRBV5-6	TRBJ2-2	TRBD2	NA	CASSLAPGGRTGELFF	TGTGCCAGCAGCTTGGCGCCGGGAGGCCGGACCGGGGAGCTGTTTTTT
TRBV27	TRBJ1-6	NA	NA	CASSLVGGNSPLHF	TGTGCCAGCAGTTTAGTCGGGGGTAATTCACCCCTCCACTTT
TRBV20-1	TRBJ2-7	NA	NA	CSARGVGEQYF	TGCAGCGCACGGGGCGTGGGCGAGCAGTACTTC
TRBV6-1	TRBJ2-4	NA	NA	CASSAFRQLAKNIQYF	TGTGCCAGCAGTGCCTTCAGACAGTTAGCCAAAAACATTCAGTACTTC
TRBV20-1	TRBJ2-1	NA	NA	CSASGLPQQFF	TGCAGTGCTAGCGGACTACCCCAGCAGTTCTTC
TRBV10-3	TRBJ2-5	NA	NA	CAIRAATQYF	TGTGCCATCAGAGCGGCGACCCAGTACTTC
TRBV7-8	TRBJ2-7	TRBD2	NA	CASSLVGGTSGRRLGNEQYF	TGTGCCAGCAGCTTAGTCGGCGGGACTAGCGGGAGGCGGCTGGGGAACGAGCAGTACTTC
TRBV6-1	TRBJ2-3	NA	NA	CASSEYADTDTQYF	TGTGCCAGCAGTGAATATGCGGACACAGATACGCAGTATTTT
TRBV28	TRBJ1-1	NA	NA	CASNPRTAYTEAFF	TGTGCCAGCAACCCCCGGACAGCTTACACTGAAGCTTTCTTT
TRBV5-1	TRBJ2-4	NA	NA	CASSLEGYMDIQYF	TGCGCCAGCAGCTTGGAAGGGTATATGGACATTCAGTACTTC
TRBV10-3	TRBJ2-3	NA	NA	CAISSRLGTDTQYF	TGTGCCATCAGTTCCAGGCTTGGCACAGATACGCAGTATTTT